Listed below are T cell receptor beta chains from one sample, sequenced in a study of CD8 T cells in Susac syndrome. TCRdb itself ran the immunoSEQ multiplex PCR reads through MiXCR, one entry per CDR3 protein. The sample consists of 200,000 to 250,000 distinct CDR3 sequences, 94% of them appearing once. The sample was CD4+ T cells from PBMCs. These receptors were obtained from a human donor with Susac syndrome. Each CDR3 is given without its conserved first and last residue. Fields, in order: J gene, clone size, V gene, CDR3 protein. Clone size is given for some rows only: seen once, a few or many times, or a class if the clone is expanded.

J: TRBJ1-2
size: once
V: TRBV28
CDR3: ASSNKIGYT

J: TRBJ2-1
size: .
V: TRBV7-9
CDR3: ASSWGGDNEQF

J: TRBJ2-7
size: .
V: TRBV20-1
CDR3: SARDEQGAYEQY

J: TRBJ2-2
size: .
V: TRBV5-6
CDR3: ASSFRQHTGELF

J: TRBJ2-3
size: few
V: TRBV12-3/TRBV12-4
CDR3: ASRGTGRTDTQY

J: TRBJ1-5
size: .
V: TRBV20-1
CDR3: SASAEKLLLNQPQH

J: TRBJ2-2
size: .
V: TRBV11-3
CDR3: ASSSRNTGELF

J: TRBJ2-1
size: once
V: TRBV7-9
CDR3: ASSNEGNEQF

J: TRBJ1-5
size: .
V: TRBV19
CDR3: ASTLGWTGNQPQH

J: TRBJ2-5
size: .
V: TRBV30
CDR3: AWSKTDQETQY

J: TRBJ1-5
size: .
V: TRBV7-9
CDR3: ASAGRDLNQPQH